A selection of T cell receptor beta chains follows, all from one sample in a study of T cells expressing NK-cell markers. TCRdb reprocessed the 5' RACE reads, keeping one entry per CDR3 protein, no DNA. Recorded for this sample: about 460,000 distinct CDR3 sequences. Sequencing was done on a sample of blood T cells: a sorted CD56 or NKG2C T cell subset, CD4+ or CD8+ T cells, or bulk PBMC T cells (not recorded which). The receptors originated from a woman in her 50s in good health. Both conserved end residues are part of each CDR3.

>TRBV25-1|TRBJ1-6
CASSRDTGSPLHF
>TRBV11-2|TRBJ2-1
CASSLTRQGHEQFF
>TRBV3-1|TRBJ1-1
CASRPVGGSTEAFF
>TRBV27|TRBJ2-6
CASSLESTGANVLTF
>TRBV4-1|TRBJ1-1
CASSYPRGQTEAFF
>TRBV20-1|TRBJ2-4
CSARAELATKNIQYF
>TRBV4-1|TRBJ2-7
CASSQLRLSAEQYF
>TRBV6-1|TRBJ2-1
CASSERGVDNEQFF
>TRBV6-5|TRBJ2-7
CASSPWTISYEQYF
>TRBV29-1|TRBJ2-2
CSVSTGNTGELFF
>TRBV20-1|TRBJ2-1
CSARRVAGSNTYNEQFF
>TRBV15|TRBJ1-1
CATSRDKWGVNTEAFF
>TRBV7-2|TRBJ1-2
CASSVRGSYGYTF
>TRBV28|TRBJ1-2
CASRKRLWTGTNYGYTF
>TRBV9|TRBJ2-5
CASSASTGGGQETQYF
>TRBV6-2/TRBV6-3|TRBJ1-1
CASSISTVEAFF
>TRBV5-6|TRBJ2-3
CASSRRLAGFADTQYF
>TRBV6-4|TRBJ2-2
CASSDSLGSGELFF
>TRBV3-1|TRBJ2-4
CASSHSDREDIQYF
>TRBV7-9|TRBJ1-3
CATPRGSAGNTIYF
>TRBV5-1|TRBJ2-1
CASSPALAGAEQFF
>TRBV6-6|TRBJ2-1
CASSYNHEQFF
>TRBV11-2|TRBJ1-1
CASSLDQIANTEAFF
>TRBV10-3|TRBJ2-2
CAISLGETGSNTGELFF
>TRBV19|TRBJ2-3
CASSIATGIHGDTQYF
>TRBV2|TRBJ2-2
CASSERGFGTGELFF
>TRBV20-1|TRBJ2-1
CSAREGFGEQFF
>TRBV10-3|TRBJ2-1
CAISETTGRVVNEQFF
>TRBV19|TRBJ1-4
CASSIYTTNEKLFF
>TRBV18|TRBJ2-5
CASSPQQGNQETQYF
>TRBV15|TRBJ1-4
CATSAKNNEKLFF
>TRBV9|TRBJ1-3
CASSVARGSGNTIYF